This T cell receptor beta chain was profiled in a study of control samples from healthy donors and cancer patients. Sequencing used immunoSEQ multiplex PCR; TCRdb keeps in-frame clones, though not all of them. This sample has roughly 100,000 clones, with around 88% found just once. The sequenced material came from PBMCs. This receptor was identified in a man between 60 and 70 years old with lung cancer.

CDR3 sequence: CASSEGLSGEKLFF. CDR3 in DNA: TGTGCCAGCAGTGAGGGGTTGTCGGGGGAAAAACTGTTTTTT. The J gene is TRBJ1-4, the V gene TRBV2; D unclear. This CDR3 comprises 14 residues. The germline V gene encodes CDR1 SNHLY and CDR2 FYNNEI. Trimming took 3 bases from V and 8 from J, leaving 13 bases between them.